This is a list of T cell receptor beta chains from one sample in a study of T cell repertoires in cytomegalovirus infection. Via MiXCR, TCRdb re-called the reads, giving one row per CDR3 protein. Of some 920,000 distinct CDR3 sequences listed, roughly 30% were seen once; the top ten hold around an eighth. The antigens for these receptors are not known. Sequences were derived from cultured CD8+ T cells from PBMCs, sampled from culture after CMV antigen stimulation. These receptors came from a human donor in good health (CMV status not recorded). Some clones in this sample may be carry-over from other donors' samples. CDR3s include the opening cysteine and the closing phenylalanine or tryptophan. The order of the fields is J gene, D gene, V gene, clone size, CDR3 protein, CDR3 DNA. A D gene is named only where the DNA matches it firmly. The size field is filled for only some rows; it gives once, few, many or a size class.

TRBJ1-2,NA,TRBV6-4,NA,CASSDSWGYTF,TGTGCCAGCAGTGACTCTTGGGGCTACACCTTC
TRBJ2-1,TRBD2,TRBV5-5,NA,CASSFDQSGGFYNEQFF,TGTGCCAGCAGCTTTGACCAAAGCGGGGGGTTTTACAATGAGCAGTTCTTC
TRBJ1-2,TRBD1,TRBV6-5,NA,CASSYWTGGSNYGYTF,TGTGCCAGCAGTTATTGGACAGGAGGATCTAACTATGGCTACACCTTC
TRBJ2-1,NA,TRBV20-1,NA,CSAPRGRGGNEQFF,TGCAGTGCTCCGCGCGGCAGGGGGGGAAATGAGCAGTTCTTC
TRBJ1-2,NA,TRBV19,NA,CASSIGGSDGYTF,TGTGCCAGTAGTATCGGAGGGTCTGATGGCTACACCTTC
TRBJ2-7,NA,TRBV7-8,few,CASSDHRERNGYEQYF,TGTGCCAGCAGCGACCACAGGGAGAGGAACGGTTACGAGCAGTACTTC
TRBJ1-5,NA,TRBV13,NA,CASSLGMWYQPQHF,TGTGCCAGCAGCTTAGGGATGTGGTATCAGCCCCAGCATTTT
TRBJ1-2,NA,TRBV27,NA,CASRVAISGGDYGYTF,TGTGCCAGCAGAGTGGCGATTTCCGGGGGCGACTATGGCTACACCTTC
TRBJ2-1,TRBD2,TRBV7-9,few,CASSGLAGLSYNEQFF,TGTGCCAGCAGCGGACTAGCGGGCCTCTCCTACAATGAGCAGTTCTTC
TRBJ2-2,TRBD1,TRBV7-8,NA,CASSPRPDSGQWLTGELFF,TGTGCCAGCAGTCCAAGGCCCGATTCGGGACAGTGGCTCACCGGGGAGCTGTTTTTT
TRBJ1-5,NA,TRBV2,few,CASRSGTRYSNQPQHF,TGTGCCAGCAGAAGCGGGACACGCTATAGCAATCAGCCCCAGCATTTT
TRBJ1-5,NA,TRBV27,NA,CASSLIPSNQPQHF,TGTGCCAGCAGTTTAATACCTAGCAATCAGCCCCAGCATTTT
TRBJ1-4,TRBD1,TRBV7-9,many,CASSHGQGGNEKLFF,TGTGCCAGCAGCCACGGACAGGGGGGGAATGAAAAACTGTTTTTT
TRBJ2-3,TRBD2,TRBV7-2,NA,CDSSLKRGDTRYF,TGTGACAGCAGCTTAAAGCGGGGGGATACGCGGTATTTT
TRBJ1-3,NA,TRBV6-5,NA,CASSYSGGVAGNTIYF,TGTGCCAGCAGTTACTCGGGTGGGGTCGCTGGAAACACCATATATTTT
TRBJ2-1,TRBD2,TRBV9,NA,CASSPESGGTTRAYNEQFF,TGTGCCAGCAGCCCTGAGAGCGGGGGGACCACACGGGCCTACAATGAGCAGTTCTTC
TRBJ1-5,TRBD1,TRBV18,NA,CASSPPGQGSGNQPQHF,TGTGCCAGCTCACCACCAGGACAGGGTTCGGGCAATCAGCCCCAGCATTTT
TRBJ2-3,TRBD1,TRBV12-5,NA,CASGLSIDRVTDTQYF,TGTGCTAGTGGTCTTTCGATCGACAGGGTCACAGATACGCAGTATTTT
TRBJ2-1,TRBD2,TRBV10-2,NA,CASSGGLAEDNEQFF,TGCGCCAGCAGTGGTGGACTAGCGGAAGACAATGAGCAGTTCTTC
TRBJ2-3,TRBD2,TRBV12-3/TRBV12-4,NA,CASSLASGVDTQYF,TGTGCCAGCAGTTTGGCTAGCGGGGTGGATACGCAGTATTTT
TRBJ2-2,NA,TRBV7-2,few,CASSLVGYRDSGELFF,TGTGCCAGCAGCTTAGTGGGCTACCGGGACTCCGGGGAGCTGTTTTTT
TRBJ2-1,NA,TRBV27,few,CASSLLGDEQFF,TGTGCCAGCAGTTTATTAGGGGATGAGCAGTTCTTC
TRBJ2-1,TRBD2,TRBV6-1,many,CASSHIAGAYNEQFF,TGTGCCAGCAGTCACATAGCGGGGGCCTACAATGAGCAGTTCTTC
TRBJ1-4,NA,TRBV7-2,few,CASSLGTFEGEKLFF,TGTGCCAGCAGCTTAGGGACTTTCGAAGGGGAAAAACTGTTTTTT
TRBJ2-1,TRBD2,TRBV6-1,NA,CASSGTQLAGGDNEQFF,TGTGCCAGCAGTGGAACCCAGCTAGCGGGGGGCGACAATGAGCAGTTCTTC
TRBJ2-1,TRBD1,TRBV27,NA,CASSFGQGAGNEQFF,TGTGCCAGCAGTTTTGGGCAGGGGGCTGGGAATGAGCAGTTCTTC
TRBJ2-3,NA,TRBV3-1,NA,CASSQTTLTSRGLADTQYF,TGTGCCAGCAGCCAAACTACTTTGACTAGCAGGGGTCTCGCAGATACGCAGTATTTT
TRBJ1-5,TRBD1,TRBV12-3/TRBV12-4,few,CASSRDREVGQPQHF,TGTGCCAGCAGTCGGGACAGGGAGGTTGGTCAGCCCCAGCATTTT
TRBJ1-2,TRBD1,TRBV29-1,NA,CSADRGLNYGYTF,TGCAGCGCCGACAGGGGTCTTAACTATGGCTACACCTTC
TRBJ1-2,TRBD1,TRBV11-2,NA,CASSPGTGSGGYTF,TGTGCCAGCAGCCCTGGGACAGGGAGCGGTGGCTACACCTTC
TRBJ2-1,NA,TRBV7-6,many,CASSFSSSGSSSYNEQFF,TGTGCCAGCAGCTTTAGTAGTTCGGGCTCCAGCTCCTACAATGAGCAGTTCTTC
TRBJ1-2,NA,TRBV7-9,NA,CASSLDSGSFSYGYTF,TGTGCCAGCAGCTTAGATTCAGGGTCCTTTTCCTATGGCTACACCTTC
TRBJ1-2,TRBD1,TRBV7-8,NA,CASSLGGQGQGYTF,TGTGCCAGCAGCTTAGGGGGACAGGGACAAGGCTACACCTTC
TRBJ2-1,NA,TRBV5-1,NA,CASSLTDDLLKFF,TGCGCCAGCAGCCTTACAGACGATTTGTTGAAGTTCTTC
TRBJ2-4,TRBD1,TRBV9,NA,CASSGDRDASKNIQYF,TGTGCCAGCAGCGGCGACAGGGACGCGTCCAAAAACATTCAGTACTTC
TRBJ2-7,TRBD1,TRBV7-9,few,CASSPRTGTPYEQYF,TGTGCCAGCAGCCCTCGGACAGGTACCCCCTACGAGCAGTACTTC
TRBJ2-3,NA,TRBV7-9,NA,CASSLRLVGSLGDTQYF,TGTGCCAGCAGCCTCCGACTAGTGGGGTCGTTGGGGGATACGCAGTATTTT
TRBJ2-1,NA,TRBV7-8,many,CASSLEGYEQFF,TGTGCCAGCAGCTTAGAGGGATATGAGCAGTTCTTC
TRBJ1-2,TRBD1,TRBV6-1,NA,CASSDRDRVFPPYGYTF,TGTGCCAGCAGTGACCGGGACAGAGTATTCCCCCCCTATGGCTACACCTTC
TRBJ2-5,NA,TRBV7-8,NA,CASSLGSYRQETQYF,TGTGCCAGCAGCTTAGGATCGTACAGACAAGAGACCCAGTACTTC
TRBJ2-7,NA,TRBV27,many,CASSLRQGIYEQYF,TGTGCCAGCAGTTTACGGCAGGGAATATACGAGCAGTACTTC
TRBJ2-4,TRBD1,TRBV4-1,few,CASSPSRGQANIQYF,TGCGCCAGCAGCCCGAGCCGGGGACAGGCTAACATTCAGTACTTC
TRBJ2-1,NA,TRBV5-5,NA,CASSSFDNEQFF,TGTGCCAGCAGTTCTTTTGACAATGAGCAGTTCTTC
TRBJ1-1,TRBD1,TRBV20-1,few,CSARTGLTEAFF,TGCAGTGCTAGGACAGGGCTCACTGAAGCTTTCTTT
TRBJ1-2,NA,TRBV7-8,many,CASSLTDSHPYGYTF,TGTGCCAGCAGCTTAACGGACAGCCACCCCTATGGCTACACCTTC
TRBJ2-5,TRBD1,TRBV7-6,NA,CASSTTGSEETQYF,TGTGCCAGCAGCACGACAGGGTCGGAAGAGACCCAGTACTTC
TRBJ2-3,TRBD1,TRBV6-2/TRBV6-3,NA,CATAAGQGGVGADTQYF,TGTGCCACCGCGGCGGGACAGGGGGGAGTTGGGGCAGATACGCAGTATTTT
TRBJ2-5,NA,TRBV6-5,NA,CVSRTLKRSEETQYF,TGTGTCAGCAGGACGCTGAAGCGCTCAGAAGAGACCCAGTACTTC
TRBJ2-3,NA,TRBV11-3,few,CASSSDREADTQYF,TGTGCCAGCAGCTCTGACAGGGAGGCAGATACGCAGTATTTT